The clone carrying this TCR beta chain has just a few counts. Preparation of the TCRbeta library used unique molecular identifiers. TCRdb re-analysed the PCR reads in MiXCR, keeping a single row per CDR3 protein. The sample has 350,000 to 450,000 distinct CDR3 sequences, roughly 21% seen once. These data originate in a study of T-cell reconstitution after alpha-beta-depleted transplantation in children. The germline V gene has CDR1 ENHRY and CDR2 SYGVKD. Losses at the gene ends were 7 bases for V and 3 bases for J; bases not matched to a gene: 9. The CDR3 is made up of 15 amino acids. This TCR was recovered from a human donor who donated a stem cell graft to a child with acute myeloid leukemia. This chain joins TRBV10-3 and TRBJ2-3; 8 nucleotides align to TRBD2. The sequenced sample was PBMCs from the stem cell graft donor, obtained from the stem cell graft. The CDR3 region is CAITTGLVPTDTQYF. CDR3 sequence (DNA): TGTGCCATCACCACGGGACTAGTCCCAACAGATACGCAGTATTTT.